This T cell receptor beta chain was captured in a study of blood T cell repertoires in COVID-19. Some clones are missing from TCRdb's copy, which holds only in-frame ones; the method was immunoSEQ multiplex PCR. The table records a few hundred thousand clones, approximately 90% of them present only once. This CDR3 has 13 residues. Germline V gives CDR1 ENHRY, CDR2 SYGVKD. V dropped 8 bases and J dropped 3; count of bases not matched to a gene: 3. The rearrangement joins TRBV10-3 to TRBJ1-5; 8 bases line up with TRBD1. The sample comprised PBMCs or T cells enriched from blood (not recorded which). The clonotype was recovered from a young man who had recovered from COVID-19. CDR3 nucleotide sequence: TGTGCCATCGCGGACAGGGTCAATCAGCCCCAGCATTTT. It encodes CAIADRVNQPQHF.